This entry concerns a single T cell receptor beta chain. Its antigen is unknown. The data stem from a study of T cell responses to AZD1222 COVID-19 vaccine. Study observations and caveats: Possibly, clonal diversity was underestimated; donors were largely white British and included more females. Nearly half of spike-specific TCRs reportedly target variant regions that are unmutated in the B.1.351 and B.1.1.7 variants.

Germline CDR1 MNHEY, CDR2 SVGAGI. The CDR3 spans 15 residues. V was trimmed by 4 bases and J by 1 base, leaving 13 bases between them. Sequenced by immunoSEQ multiplex PCR; TCRdb stores in-frame clones only, minus some. The sample consists of under 95,000 clones, approximately 90% of them appearing once. The sequencing used peripheral blood, collected 28 days after the second AZD1222 dose. The receptor comes from an adult who received the AZD1222 COVID-19 vaccine. The chain recombines TRBV6-5 with TRBJ2-5; no definite D call. This CDR3 reads CASSSARATQETQYF. DNA for the CDR3: TGTGCCAGCAGTTCTGCCCGGGCGACCCAAGAGACCCAGTACTTC.